Following are 20 T cell receptor beta chains from one sample sequenced in a study of tumor-infiltrating lymphocytes in primary liver carcinoma. It was from around 20-30 mg of unsorted bulk tissue that RNA and DNA were co-extracted. TCR beta cDNA was reverse-transcribed from approximately 0.45 ug of total RNA. The reaction used a constant-region primer and ProtoScript II reverse transcriptase. ARM-PCR, slightly modified, supplied the TCR beta libraries through three nested multiplex PCR rounds. Use of TRBV1-TRBV30 forward primers with a C-beta reverse primer characterized the first two PCR rounds, which lasted around 9 cycles each. A single record per CDR3 protein comes from TCRdb applying MiXCR to the multiplex PCR reads. This sample has more than 100,000 distinct CDR3 sequences, with 50% to 70% found just once. The sample was liver tumor tissue from sampling region 1. Subset reported: tumor region T1, superior pole. Receptors were obtained from a woman aged 55 to 70 with primary liver carcinoma and hepatitis B virus infection.

With regard to this clonotype: One junction end disagrees with the germline gene, perhaps due to a read error. J is TRBJ2-3 and V is TRBV6-1; the match to TRBD1 covers 10 bases. The CDR3 runs to 15 residues. CDR1 is MNHNS and CDR2 is SASEGT in the germline V gene. DNA for the CDR3: TGTACCAGCAGTGAAGCGACAGGGGGCACAGATACGCTGTATTTC. It specifies CTSSEATGGTDTLYF.

A remark on this clonotype: A read error may be the cause here, since a much bigger clone is one base away. J is TRBJ1-2 and V is TRBV4-2, with TRBD1 matching 7 bases. CDR3 length equals 15 residues. In germline, CDR1 is LGHNA, CDR2 YNFKEQ. CDR3 coding DNA: TGTGCCAGCAGCCCCACCGGGACAGCGTCCTATAGCTACACCTTC. The encoded protein is CASSPTGTASYSYTF.

At least ten counts were recorded for this clonotype. The rearrangement joins TRBV5-5 to TRBJ2-5; D is uncertain. Germline CDR1 reads SGHKS; CDR2 reads YYEKEE (reference sequence). Trimming stripped 4 bases from V and 5 bases from J, with 12 bases between. The CDR3 sequence is 13 residues long. The CDR3 coding sequence is TGTGCCAGCAGCGTTCTTACTTCTGAGACCCAGTACTTC. It codes for CASSVLTSETQYF.

In the case of this clonotype: A much larger clone lies one base from this, so it may be a read error. The chain couples TRBV28 to TRBJ2-2, with D possibly TRBD2 on 6 matching bases. The CDR3 totals 17 residues. Per the germline V gene, CDR1 is MDHEN and CDR2 is SYDVKM. The CDR3 bases are TGTGTCAGCGGGCCAGGTGTAGGGTCGGGAGCGATCGGGGAGCTGTTTTTT. Translation: CVSGPGVGSGAIGELFF. Full variable domain (rest looked up from reference TRBV28 and TRBJ2-2): DVKVTQSSRYLVKRTGEKVFLECVQDMDHENMFWYRQDPGLGLRLIYFSYDVKMKEKGDIPEGYSVSREKKERFSLILESASTNQTSMYLCVSGPGVGSGAIGELFFGEGSRLTVL.

This chain joins TRBV5-1 and TRBJ2-2; D may correspond to TRBD1 or TRBD2 (5 bases each). Germline V gives CDR1 SGHRS, CDR2 YFSETQ. V lost 3 bases, J lost 6 bases, and 21 bases lay in between. This CDR3 is built from 17 residues. This CDR3 reads CASSWTRNVDSAGELFF. Here the CDR3 DNA reads TGCGCCAGCAGCTGGACAAGGAACGTTGATAGCGCCGGGGAGCTGTTTTTT.

This chain connects TRBV11-2 to TRBJ2-5; D possibly corresponds to TRBD1 (7 bases). CDR3 length: 15 amino acids. Germline assignment: CDR1 SGHAT and CDR2 FQNNGV. The CDR3 bases are TGTGTCAGTAGCCGAACCCGGCAGGGGGGAGAGACCCAGTACTTC. It codes for CVSSRTRQGGETQYF. The variable domain in full, with the rest retrieved from reference TRBV11-2 and TRBJ2-5, is EAGVAQSPRYKIIEKRQSVAFWCNPISGHATLYWYQQILGQGPKLLIQFQNNGVVDDSQLPKDRFSAERLKGVDSTLKIQPAKLEDSAVYLCVSSRTRQGGETQYFGPGTRLLVL.

The sample holds one count of this clonotype. The rearrangement joins TRBV11-3 to TRBJ2-1; D possibly corresponds to TRBD2 (7 bases). Germline lookup yields CDR1 SGHNT and CDR2 YENEEA. The CDR3 is 17 amino acids. Trimming pared 4 bases from V and 8 bases from J, leaving 24 bases between. The CDR3, as DNA: TGTGCCAGCAGCTCCCGGGGGGCGAGGACCATAGGCGATGAGCAGTTCTTC. Its protein product is CASSSRGARTIGDEQFF.

The V call is TRBV28, the J call TRBJ2-6; tentatively, D is TRBD2 (6 bases). Trimming left V 3 bases short and J 4 bases short, with 13 bases between. The CDR3 runs 16 residues. Germline V gene lookup returns CDR1 MDHEN and CDR2 SYDVKM. CDR3 in amino acids: CASSFFGGDGANVLTF. As DNA, the CDR3 is TGTGCCAGCAGTTTTTTCGGGGGTGACGGGGCCAACGTCCTGACTTTC.

V is TRBV6-1 and J is TRBJ1-2, with D possibly TRBD1 on 6 matching bases. Trimming cost V 11 bases and J 5 bases, with 21 bases left between them. CDR1 and CDR2 (germline): MNHNS, SASEGT. The CDR3 spans 14 residues. CDR3 coding DNA: TGTGCCTGCAATAGGGACACGGGCGAGTATGGCTACACCTTC. Protein: CACNRDTGEYGYTF.

On this clonotype: The CDR3 carries no conserved terminal phenylalanine or tryptophan, so it likely arises from a read error. V and J are TRBV20-1 and TRBJ1-1; unclear D gene. Germline assignment: CDR1 DFQATT and CDR2 SNEGSKA (reference sequence). The CDR3 totals 15 residues. Trimming shortened V by 4 bases and J by 3 bases, and 18 bases separated the two germline ends. In DNA form, the CDR3 reads TGCAGTGCTACCTCTGACAAGGCTGGGGACACTGAAGCTTTCGTT. It specifies CSATSDKAGDTEAFV.

Of note for this clonotype: Mismatch with germline at one junction end may stem from a read error. The V call is TRBV11-2, the J call TRBJ2-3; tentatively, D is TRBD1 or TRBD2 (5 bases each). The CDR3 length is 14 residues. From germline, CDR1 is SGHAT and CDR2 FQNNGV. The CDR3 protein is CASNTGLPTDSQYF. As DNA, the CDR3 is TGTGCCAGCAACACGGGGCTTCCCACAGATTCGCAGTATTTT.

V is TRBV11-3 and J is TRBJ2-1; 7 bases are shared with TRBD2. The CDR3 has 15 amino acids. The germline V gene has CDR1 SGHNT and CDR2 YENEEA. V was pared by 3 bases and J by 10 bases, with 12 bases of the junction left unmatched. The CDR3 here is CASSLRGRGLNEQFF. DNA of the CDR3: TGTGCCAGCAGCTTGAGAGGGAGGGGCCTCAACGAGCAGTTCTTC.

Of note for this clonotype: One base away lies a much larger clone, so this may be a sequencing read error. The chain combines TRBV29-1 with TRBJ1-2, with D unresolved. This CDR3 region has 14 residues. V was cut by 4 bases and J by 2 bases, with 14 bases left in between. Germline CDR1 SQVTM, CDR2 ANQGSEA. CDR3: CSVGAGPPNYGYTF. Written as DNA, the CDR3 is TGCAGCGTTGGGGCAGGCCCTCCCAACTATGGCTACACCTTC.

As to this clonotype: A single base separates this from a much larger clone, so it may be a read error. The chain couples TRBV28 to TRBJ1-1; TRBD1 matches 8 bases. Trimming at V came to 4 bases and at J to 0 bases, leaving 7 bases not matched to a gene. CDR3 size: 16 residues. CDR1 and CDR2 (germline): MDHEN, SYDVKM. The CDR3 protein is CASSSPRTGLNTEAFF. DNA for the CDR3: TGTGCCAGCAGTTCACCTCGGACAGGGTTGAACACTGAAGCTTTCTTT.

V usage is TRBV10-3 and J usage is TRBJ2-7; D may match TRBD1 or TRBD2 (5 bases each). Germline-derived CDR1 and CDR2 are ENHRY and SYGVKD. This CDR3 comprises 14 residues. V was trimmed by 6 bases and J by 2 bases, leaving 14 bases between them. The CDR3, as DNA: TGTGCCATCAGGAATTCAGGGAGCACCTACGAGCAGTACTTC. Protein: CAIRNSGSTYEQYF.

About this clonotype itself: The junction shows a germline mismatch at one end, possibly a read error. The rearrangement joins TRBV6-1 to TRBJ2-1, with D perhaps given as TRBD1 or TRBD2 (5 bases each). The CDR3 has 16 amino acids. CDR1 MNHNS and CDR2 SASEGT come from the germline V gene. The DNA of the CDR3 is TGTGTCAGCAGTGACCCTAGTGGGACCTCCTACGATGAGCAGTTCTTC. This codes for CVSSDPSGTSYDEQFF.

The chain couples TRBV11-2 to TRBJ2-5, with D perhaps TRBD1 or TRBD2 (5 bases each). The V gene's germline CDR1 is SGHAT and CDR2 FQNNGV. The CDR3 is made up of 13 amino acids. V shed 0 bases and J shed 14 bases, with 16 bases lying between them. Written as DNA, the CDR3 is TGTGCCAGCAGCTTAGATAACGGGGACCGCGACTACTTC. It yields the protein CASSLDNGDRDYF.

Notes on this clonotype: Since a much larger clone is just one base distant, this may be a read error. The chain links TRBV12-5 to TRBJ2-7; 9 bases map to TRBD1. Germline V gene sequence: CDR1 LGHNT, CDR2 FRNRAP. The CDR3 is 14 residues long. CDR3 coding DNA: TGTGCTAATGGTTTGGACAGGGGATCCTACGAGCAGTACTTC. It codes for CANGLDRGSYEQYF.

Points on this clonotype: This could be a read error, since a much larger clone is one nucleotide away. This rearrangement joins TRBV7-8 to TRBJ2-2; perhaps TRBD2 as D (6 bases). The CDR3 has 15 amino acids. V was clipped by 10 bases and J by 6 bases, with 21 bases between them. CDR1 is SGHVS and CDR2 is FQNEAQ in the germline V gene. As DNA, the CDR3 is TGTGCCATCAGTGACCCGGGACTTTCAGCCGGGGAGCTGTTTTTT. It yields the protein CAISDPGLSAGELFF.

In DNA, the CDR3 is TGTGCCAGCAGACGGGCAAATTACGAGCAGTACTTC. The encoded protein is CASRRANYEQYF. The chain recombines TRBV12-3 or TRBV12-4 with TRBJ2-7; D is unclear. V shed 6 bases and J shed 4 bases, with 10 bases lying between them. The CDR3 runs to 12 residues.